This TCR beta chain was identified during a study of tumour-infiltrating T cells in Burkitt lymphoma. Whole-study context: Repertoire clonality predicted overall and progression-free survival.

This CDR3 has 16 amino acids. V gave up 1 base and J gave up 5 bases; unmatched junction bases: 9. Germline lookup yields CDR1 MGHRA and CDR2 YSYEKL. Here immunoSEQ multiplex PCR was the method, and the copy in TCRdb shows in-frame clones only, minus some. The sample holds roughly 13,000 clones, roughly 77% seen once. The clonotype was recovered from a human donor with diffuse large B-cell lymphoma. The rearrangement links TRBV4-1 to TRBJ2-5, with 8 bases fitting TRBD2. Sample: tumor tissue. DNA for the CDR3: TGCGCCAGCAGCCAAGCCTTGCGGGAGGTCGCGGAGACCCAGTACTTC. It translates to CASSQALREVAETQYF.